The 19 T cell receptor beta chains below were found in one sample sequenced in a study of vaccination effects on CD4 cells after COVID-19. After less than twelve days in culture, the CD4+ T cells were isolated. Profiled with immunoSEQ multiplex PCR; TCRdb holds only in-frame clones, not every one. Of 70,000 to 85,000 clones listed, around 77% are singletons. Their antigen targets remain unknown. The source material was CD4+ T cells from PBMCs cultured without peptide, sampled before COVID-19 vaccination. Source of these receptors: a human donor who received a COVID-19 vaccine.

This clone has just one count. The V and J genes are TRBV5-1 and TRBJ1-4; D is perhaps TRBD1 (5 bases). The CDR3 loop spans 14 amino acids. Germline lookup yields CDR1 SGHRS and CDR2 YFSETQ. Trimming took off 2 bases at V and 3 bases at J, with 8 bases between the two ends. The DNA for the CDR3 is TGCGCCAGCAGCTTCCAGGGCCCTAATGAAAAACTGTTTTTT. Encoded protein: CASSFQGPNEKLFF.

The chain has TRBV25-1 and TRBJ1-3; no definite D call. Germline CDR1 MGHDK, CDR2 SYGVNS. The CDR3 runs 16 residues. Trimming took off 0 bases at V and 0 bases at J, with 9 bases between the two ends. The CDR3 DNA sequence: TGTGCCAGCAGTGAATATGGTTCCCACTCTGGAAACACCATATATTTT. Protein product: CASSEYGSHSGNTIYF.

The V and J genes are TRBV9 and TRBJ1-2; 7 nucleotides match TRBD1. Per germline, CDR1 SGDLS and CDR2 YYNGEE. CDR3 length: 16 amino acids. V was pared by 2 bases and J by 2 bases, with 9 bases of the junction left unmatched. In DNA form, the CDR3 reads TGTGCCAGCAGCGTCGAGAAGGGGACAGTAAACTATGGCTACACCTTC. Protein: CASSVEKGTVNYGYTF.

The V gene is TRBV9, the J gene TRBJ1-5, with 9 bases identical to TRBD1. Germline V gene data show CDR1 as SGDLS and CDR2 as YYNGEE. The CDR3 length is 15 residues. Trimming at V came to 4 bases and at J to 6 bases, leaving 8 bases not matched to a gene. The CDR3 bases are TGTGCCAGCAGCAAAACTGGGACAGGGCCTCAGCCCCAGCATTTT. As protein: CASSKTGTGPQPQHF.

The CDR3 coding sequence is TGTGCCAGCGGTATCTTGTTGAATCAGCCCCAGCATTTT. Its translation is CASGILLNQPQHF. This sequence joins TRBV28 and TRBJ1-5; D unclear. Germline V lookup: CDR1 MDHEN, CDR2 SYDVKM. V lost 8 bases to trimming and J lost 4 bases, with 12 bases between them. The CDR3 runs to 13 residues.

V is TRBV18 and J is TRBJ2-4, with D possibly matching TRBD1 (6 bases). This CDR3 region has 15 residues. Germline lookup yields CDR1 KGHSH and CDR2 LQKENI. Trimming left V 6 bases short and J 2 bases short, with 14 bases between. The CDR3 loop is CASSDSGTPKNIQYF. DNA of the CDR3: TGTGCCAGCTCGGATTCCGGGACACCCAAAAACATTCAGTACTTC.

The CDR3 DNA follows: TGTGCCAGCAGGGTGCGTGGAAACACCATATATTTT. Protein: CASRVRGNTIYF. The gene calls are TRBV6-5 and TRBJ1-3; D call uncertain. The CDR3 is made up of 12 amino acids. Germline assignment: CDR1 MNHEY and CDR2 SVGAGI. Trimming pared 6 bases from V and 3 bases from J, leaving 6 bases between.

The chain carries TRBV5-1 and TRBJ2-6; 9 nucleotides match TRBD1. The CDR3 loop spans 16 amino acids. V lost 1 base to trimming and J lost 5 bases; unmatched junction nucleotides: 4. Germline V gene lookup returns CDR1 SGHRS and CDR2 YFSETQ. This CDR3 reads CASSLSGQGRANVLTF. CDR3 bases: TGCGCCAGCAGCTTGTCGGGACAGGGAAGGGCCAACGTCCTGACTTTC.

The chain has TRBV19 and TRBJ1-6, with 9 bases aligning to TRBD1. Germline lookup yields CDR1 LNHDA and CDR2 SQIVND (reference sequence). The CDR3 length is 16 residues. V shed 7 bases, J shed 0 bases, and the junction held 4 bases outside the gene matches. The CDR3 bases are TGTGCCAGTAAGGGACAGGGTAACTCCTATAATTCACCCCTCCACTTT. Its protein product is CASKGQGNSYNSPLHF.

This chain joins TRBV4-1 and TRBJ1-1; D might be TRBD1 (5 bases). V was shortened by 4 bases and J by 3 bases, with 15 bases between the two germline ends. There are 15 residues in the CDR3. Germline V gives CDR1 MGHRA, CDR2 YSYEKL. The CDR3 is CASSPAAGPYTEAFF. For the CDR3, the DNA is TGCGCCAGCAGCCCCGCCGCAGGGCCTTACACTGAAGCTTTCTTT.

The V call is TRBV5-1, the J call TRBJ2-1, with D perhaps matching TRBD1 (5 bases). The CDR3 runs to 14 residues. Trimming removed 2 bases from V and 3 bases from J, with 9 bases in between. CDR1 is SGHRS and CDR2 is YFSETQ in the germline V gene. The CDR3 here is CASSFQDIYNEQFF. The CDR3 bases are TGCGCCAGCAGCTTTCAGGACATCTACAATGAGCAGTTCTTC.

This chain connects TRBV4-1 to TRBJ1-3; no definite D call. The germline CDR1 and CDR2 sequences are MGHRA and YSYEKL. The V and J ends lost 8 bases and 4 bases respectively, with 15 bases between them. The CDR3 loop spans 14 amino acids. The CDR3 reads CASRAPGVGNTIYF. CDR3 DNA sequence: TGCGCCAGCCGGGCCCCCGGGGTCGGAAACACCATATATTTT.

The chain has TRBV7-8 and TRBJ2-6; D is perhaps TRBD2 (5 bases). Germline V gives CDR1 SGHVS, CDR2 FQNEAQ. V was trimmed by 0 bases and J by 4 bases, leaving 16 bases between them. This CDR3 is 18 amino acids long. This CDR3 is CASSLAGIQDAGANVLTF. CDR3 in DNA: TGTGCCAGCAGCTTAGCCGGGATCCAGGATGCCGGGGCCAACGTCCTGACTTTC.

This clone was counted only a few times. The rearrangement joins TRBV5-4 to TRBJ1-1; D gene uncertain. Germline CDR1 is SGHNT and CDR2 is YYREEE (reference sequence). This CDR3 region has 14 residues. Trimming removed 0 bases from V and 5 bases from J, with 11 bases in between. The CDR3 is CASSLEGRMTEAFF. The DNA for the CDR3 is TGTGCCAGCAGCTTGGAGGGCAGAATGACTGAAGCTTTCTTT.

This clone occurred once. The chain employs TRBV2 and TRBJ1-2; D is unresolved. Per germline, CDR1 SNHLY and CDR2 FYNNEI. The CDR3 consists of 12 residues. V lost 3 bases to trimming and J lost 4 bases, with 6 bases between them. The CDR3 reads CASSDGLYGYTF. Here the CDR3 DNA reads TGTGCCAGCAGTGACGGCCTCTATGGCTACACCTTC.

This clone was counted only a few times. One end of the junction varies from germline; a read error may be responsible. The V call is TRBV6-2 or TRBV6-3, the J call TRBJ1-6; D is unresolved. CDR3 length equals 13 residues. CDR1 and CDR2 from the germline V gene are MNHEY and SVGEGT. CDR3 sequence: CASSLDGNSSLHF. CDR3 sequence (DNA): TGTGCCAGCAGCCTAGATGGGAATTCATCCCTCCACTTT.

This CDR3 reads CASIRLAKNIQYF. DNA for the CDR3: TGTGCCAGCATAAGACTAGCCAAAAACATTCAGTACTTC. The gene calls are TRBV21-1 and TRBJ2-4; the D call TRBD2 from the table was never checked on the DNA. TRBV21-1 is tagged as a pseudogene. This CDR3 has 13 residues.

This clone was seen more than once but under ten times. This chain uses TRBV5-1 with TRBJ1-2; TRBD1 might be the D (6 bases). Germline V gives CDR1 SGHRS, CDR2 YFSETQ. The CDR3 loop spans 16 amino acids. Deletions cut 1 base from V and 8 bases from J, with 21 bases between. The CDR3, as DNA: TGCGCCAGCAGCTTGTTGCGACAGGCCGAAATACCGGGCTACACCTTC. The encoded protein is CASSLLRQAEIPGYTF.

The V and J genes are TRBV6-5 and TRBJ1-2, with TRBD1 identical over 7 bases. The V gene's germline CDR1 is MNHEY and CDR2 SVGAGI. Germline trimming cut 6 bases from V and 5 bases from J; bases unmatched to any gene: 6. The CDR3 loop spans 13 amino acids. The CDR3 nucleotides read TGTGCCAGCAGGGAGGGACAGCAATATGGCTACACCTTC. It encodes CASREGQQYGYTF.